The clone carrying this TCR beta chain was counted between two and nine times. The data are from a study of T-cell reconstitution after alpha-beta-depleted transplantation in children. V lost 2 bases and J lost 2, with 6 bases in between. Germline V gene sequence: CDR1 SGHTA, CDR2 FQGNSA. The CDR3 totals 13 residues. For TCRbeta, the library was prepared with unique molecular identifiers. One entry per CDR3 protein, called by TCRdb with MiXCR from the PCR reads. The repertoire holds 95,000 to 120,000 distinct CDR3 sequences, with about 6.5% as singletons. The receptor was derived from a male patient under 10 years old who had a stem cell transplant for acute lymphoblastic leukemia, so the T cells may come from the graft donor. The sample here was PBMCs, mostly from graft donor cells, taken 360 days after TCRalphabeta/CD19-depleted stem cell transplant. V is TRBV7-2 and J is TRBJ1-2; D not resolved. DNA of the CDR3: TGTGCCAGCAGCTTAAACAGAAACTATGGCTACACCTTC. This encodes CASSLNRNYGYTF. Using reference TRBV7-2 and TRBJ1-2 for the parts outside the CDR3, the full variable domain is GAGVSQSPSNKVTEKGKDVELRCDPISGHTALYWYRQSLGQGLEFLIYFQGNSAPDKSGLPSDRFSAERTGGSVSTLTIQRTQQEDSAVYLCASSLNRNYGYTFGSGTRLTVV.